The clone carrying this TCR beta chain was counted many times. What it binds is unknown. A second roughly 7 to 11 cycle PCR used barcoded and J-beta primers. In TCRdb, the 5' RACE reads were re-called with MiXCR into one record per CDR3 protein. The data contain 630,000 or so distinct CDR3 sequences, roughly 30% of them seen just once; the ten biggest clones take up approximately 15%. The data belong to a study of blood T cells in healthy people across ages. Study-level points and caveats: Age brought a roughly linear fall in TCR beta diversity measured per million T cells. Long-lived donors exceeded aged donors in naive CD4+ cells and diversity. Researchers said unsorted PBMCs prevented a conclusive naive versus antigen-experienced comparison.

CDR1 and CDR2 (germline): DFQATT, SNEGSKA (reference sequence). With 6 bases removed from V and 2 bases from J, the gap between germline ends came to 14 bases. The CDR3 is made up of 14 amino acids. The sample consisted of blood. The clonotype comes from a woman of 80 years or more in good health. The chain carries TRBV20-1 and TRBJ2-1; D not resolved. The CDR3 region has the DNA TGCAGTGCCACCCCGGGTCTGGCCTACAATGAGCAGTTCTTC. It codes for CSATPGLAYNEQFF.